This T cell receptor (beta chain) was sequenced in a study of cytomegalovirus exposure and HLA in healthy donors. The study, taken as a whole, reports: There were a few CMV-associated chains whose specificity for CMV antigens was confirmed in vitro.

CDR1 and CDR2 (germline): LNHNV, YYDKDF (reference sequence). This CDR3 has 18 amino acids. V lost 0 bases and J 3 bases, leaving 19 bases between the germline ends. This clone was observed a few times. No antigen is known for it. Donors likely had unrecorded immune exposures despite being nominally healthy when sampled. The PCR contained 60 Vbeta and 13 Jbeta primers. Some clones are missing from TCRdb's copy, which holds only in-frame ones; the method was immunoSEQ multiplex PCR. The table shows about 98,000 clones, with more than 60% occurring only once. The source of this sequence is a man in his forties or fifties in good health and CMV-seronegative. The sequenced material came from PBMCs. J is TRBJ2-3 and V is TRBV15, with D possibly matching TRBD1 (5 bases). This CDR3 is CATSRDRPWTSGTDTQYF. The CDR3 nucleotides are TGTGCCACCAGCAGAGACCGCCCATGGACATCCGGGACAGATACGCAGTATTTT.